This T cell receptor (beta chain) was captured in a study of blood T cells in healthy people across ages (dated by TCRdb to about 2015). Context from the whole study: In model experiments, roughly one uniquely barcoded TCR beta cDNA molecule per two T cells was captured by template switching. Using deep sequencing normalized with unique cDNA molecular identifiers, the study measured how TCR beta repertoire diversity changes with age. The donors were split into four age groups: young (average 16 years), middle-aged (more than 35), aged (more than 55) and long-lived (more than 80). To avoid experimental bias, donors of different ages were randomly spread across the sequencing lanes. For two donors (one aged 18 to 29 and one aged 80 or older), the study analyzed two additional independent replicas of 1 million unique cDNA reads from the same blood draw. Summary of the overall study and its limitations: Observed TCR beta diversity per million T cells fell roughly linearly with age, and a significant reduction was already apparent by age around 40. The long-lived group showed more naive CD4+ T cells, fewer expanded clones and increased TCR diversity than the aged group, suggesting age selection. Because donor CMV infection status was unknown, age-related changes in expanded clonotypes were potentially confounded. A strong correlation was found between observed TCR beta diversity and the percentage of naive T cells measured by flow cytometry. Since profiling was done on bulk unsorted PBMCs, naive and antigen-experienced compartments could not be conclusively compared. Estimates of total diversity based on one million sequenced T cells were considered lower bounds and underestimates.

As to this clonotype: The antigen it binds to is not known. Per-base qualities were not stored, and no clone one base away is much larger.

The CDR3 runs 15 amino acids, cysteine and phenylalanine included. Left in the record is the CDR3 DNA by itself, 45 bases read in frame from the first base. A distance of 18 bases separates the germline ends of V and J, which lose 4 bases and 8 bases respectively. According to the germline V gene, CDR1 reads SGHTA and CDR2 reads FQGNSA. The donors were 40 or so Caucasian individuals from Russia, aged roughly 6 to 95 years, who were systemically healthy. Each donor gave 8 to 10 milliliters of peripheral blood, drawn into EDTA-treated Vacutainer tubes. Ficoll-Paque density-gradient centrifugation was used to isolate PBMCs, with at least 6.5 million per sample. Total RNA was extracted from PBMCs with Trizol reagent, with at least 5.5 micrograms obtained per sample. For every donor, an aliquot of PBMCs went through flow cytometry to measure the percentages of naive CD45RAhigh/CD27high T cells. Libraries were prepared through 5' RACE. A second PCR of about 6 to 12 cycles was run with a J-beta primer mix and a sample-barcoded 5' primer. Each TCR beta cDNA molecule received a unique molecular identifier from a template-switch 5' adaptor carrying 12 random nucleotides. At least 2.5 million CDR3-containing paired-end reads were obtained from each sample. The Mint cDNA synthesis kit, primed by a TRBC-specific oligonucleotide, was used to synthesize first-strand cDNA from all RNA. All cDNA was treated with uracil-DNA glycosylase and then went through a first 18-cycle PCR with the universal primers M1SS and BC2_uni_R. The study's processing was this. Normalization of each sample was performed by random selection of 1 million high-quality reads, each carrying a distinct molecular identifier. Reads with shared molecular identifiers were discarded instead of being binned into consensus sequences. MiTCR, with a Q25 quality threshold and the strictest error-elimination algorithm, was used for CDR3 identification, clonotype clustering and error correction. A nonparametric unseen species model with Euler transformation was used to estimate a lower bound on total TCR beta diversity. TCRdb reworked the public reads: Q25 trimming with fastp, MiXCR clone assembly, productive beta chains retained. For every CDR3 protein sequence, its rows merge into one entry that carries the most common genes and DNA. Clone size and V and J calls follow TCRdb, not the original study. This sample holds 1.8 million or so distinct CDR3 sequences; 30% to 40% were observed only once. 20% to 25% of the sample lies in the top ten.

The sequencing sample was made of blood. This receptor was taken from a human donor in good health. Recombination linked TRBV7-2 to TRBJ1-5, with TRBD1 tentatively as D gene (5 bases match). The DNA is as follows: TGTGCCAGCAGCTCAAGGGACGGGCCTCTTGAGCCCCAGCATTTT. It translates to CASSSRDGPLEPQHF.